The 7 T cell receptor beta chains listed next were all sequenced from one sample in a study of T cell responses to AZD1222 COVID-19 vaccine. Clones were read by immunoSEQ multiplex PCR, and TCRdb kept only the in-frame ones, dropping some. This table has 100,000 or so clones, about 86% appearing once. Source: peripheral blood, taken on day 0 of AZD1222 vaccination. These receptors were collected from an adult in good health.

This chain joins TRBV28 and TRBJ2-7; D unclear. V dropped 5 bases and J dropped 2 bases, with 13 bases sitting between them. The CDR3 has 14 residues. The germline CDR1 and CDR2 sequences are MDHEN and SYDVKM. Written as DNA, the CDR3 is TGTGCCAGCAGTCTAGGTGGGGAACCCTACGAGCAGTACTTC. Its translation is CASSLGGEPYEQYF. Combining the CDR3 with reference TRBV28 and TRBJ2-7 gives the whole variable domain DVKVTQSSRYLVKRTGEKVFLECVQDMDHENMFWYRQDPGLGLRLIYFSYDVKMKEKGDIPEGYSVSREKKERFSLILESASTNQTSMYLCASSLGGEPYEQYFGPGTRLTVT.

This chain uses TRBV18 with TRBJ1-5; 7 bases fit TRBD1. This CDR3 is built from 17 residues. Trimming took 6 bases from V and 7 from J; bases not matched to a gene: 18. Germline values: CDR1 KGHSH, CDR2 LQKENI. The CDR3 DNA sequence: TGTGCCAGCTCTCCGTGGGCAGAAGAGGGGGCAGAACAGCCCCAGCATTTT. Its protein product is CASSPWAEEGAEQPQHF. Filled out from reference TRBV18 and TRBJ1-5, the complete variable domain reads NAGVMQNPRHLVRRRGQEARLRCSPMKGHSHVYWYRQLPEEGLKFMVYLQKENIIDESGMPKERFSAEFPKEGPSILRIQQVVRGDSAAYFCASSPWAEEGAEQPQHFGDGTRLSIL.

This clone was counted only a few times. This chain connects TRBV11-2 to TRBJ2-7; no clear D gene. This CDR3 is built from 11 residues. Trimming shortened V by 6 bases and J by 7 bases, and 10 bases separated the two germline ends. The germline CDR1 and CDR2 sequences are SGHAT and FQNNGV. The CDR3 DNA follows: TGTGCCAGCAGTCCGCTCCATGAGCAGTACTTC. This encodes CASSPLHEQYF.

The chain has TRBV30 and TRBJ2-7; D is possibly TRBD1 (5 bases). CDR3 size: 12 residues. Germline-derived CDR1 and CDR2 are GTSNPN and SVGIG (reference sequence). Deletions cut 4 bases from V and 2 bases from J, with 9 bases between. CDR3 amino acids: CAWITDTYEQYF. CDR3 DNA sequence: TGTGCCTGGATTACGGACACCTACGAGCAGTACTTC. Supplemented by reference TRBV30 and TRBJ2-7, the full variable domain reads SQTIHQWPATLVQPVGSPLSLECTVEGTSNPNLYWYRQAAGRGLQLLFYSVGIGQISSEVPQNLSASRPQDRQFILSSKKLLLSDSGFYLCAWITDTYEQYFGPGTRLTVT.

The genes are TRBV9 and TRBJ2-7, with D possibly TRBD2 on 5 matching bases. This CDR3 contains 15 residues. Germline CDR1 SGDLS, CDR2 YYNGEE. V dropped 4 bases and J dropped 6 bases, with 20 bases sitting between them. The CDR3 DNA follows: TGTGCCAGCAGCTCCCCACTTACGGGATACTCCGAGCAGTACTTC. This translates into CASSSPLTGYSEQYF.

The rearrangement links TRBV6-5 to TRBJ2-7, with 11 nucleotides matching TRBD2. Trimming at V came to 4 bases and at J to 6 bases, leaving 11 bases not matched to a gene. CDR3 size: 16 residues. The germline gives CDR1 MNHEY, CDR2 SVGAGI. The CDR3 loop is CASSSALAGGGGEQYF. CDR3 nucleotide sequence: TGTGCCAGCAGTTCGGCCTTAGCGGGAGGGGGGGGCGAGCAGTACTTC.

This clone was seen a handful of times. The chain links TRBV12-3 or TRBV12-4 to TRBJ1-2, with D maybe TRBD1 (6 bases). This CDR3 contains 12 residues. V gave up 6 bases and J gave up 1 base, with 6 bases separating them. The CDR3 loop is CASRDSNYGYTF. DNA of the CDR3: TGTGCCAGCAGGGACAGTAACTATGGCTACACCTTC.